The source of this T cell receptor (beta chain) is a study of blood T cell repertoires in COVID-19. TCRdb's table, derived via immunoSEQ multiplex PCR, lists solely in-frame clones and lacks some. This sample has more than 350,000 clones; approximately 87% occur once, and the top ten carry over 9.5%. The V and J ends lost 2 bases and 0 bases respectively, with 10 bases between them. The CDR3 spans 15 residues. The germline gives CDR1 GTSNPN, CDR2 SVGIG (reference sequence). Sequencing was done on a sample of peripheral blood. V gene TRBV30 combines with J gene TRBJ1-4; D gene unclear. The TCR originated in a woman aged 25 to 39 with COVID-19, enrolled during active disease. The CDR3 loop reads CAWSRHIATNEKLFF. The CDR3 DNA reads TGTGCCTGGAGTCGACACATTGCAACTAATGAAAAACTGTTTTTT.